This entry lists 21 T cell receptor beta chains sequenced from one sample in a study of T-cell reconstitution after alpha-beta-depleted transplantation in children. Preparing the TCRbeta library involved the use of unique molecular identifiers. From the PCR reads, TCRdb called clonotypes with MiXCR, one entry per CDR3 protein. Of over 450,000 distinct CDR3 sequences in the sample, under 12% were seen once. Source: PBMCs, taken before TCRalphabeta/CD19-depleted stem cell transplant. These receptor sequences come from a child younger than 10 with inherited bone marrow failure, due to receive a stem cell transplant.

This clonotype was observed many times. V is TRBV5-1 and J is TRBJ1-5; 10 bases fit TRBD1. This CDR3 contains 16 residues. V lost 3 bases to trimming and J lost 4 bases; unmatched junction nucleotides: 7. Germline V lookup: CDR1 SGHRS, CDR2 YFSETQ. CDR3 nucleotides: TGCGCCAGCAGCTCGACAGGGGGCGTCGGGAATCAGCCCCAGCATTTT. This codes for CASSSTGGVGNQPQHF.

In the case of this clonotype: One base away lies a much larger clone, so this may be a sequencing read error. CDR3 nucleotides: TGCGCCAGCAGCTTGCTACTTAACTCGAACACCGGGAAGCTGTTTTTT. Protein sequence: CASSLLLNSNTGKLFF. V usage is TRBV5-1 and J usage is TRBJ2-2; TRBD2 is a possible D gene (5 bases). Germline CDR1 and CDR2: SGHRS and YFSETQ. This CDR3 comprises 16 residues. Using reference TRBV5-1 and TRBJ2-2 for the parts outside the CDR3, the full variable domain is KAGVTQTPRYLIKTRGQQVTLSCSPISGHRSVSWYQQTPGQGLQFLFEYFSETQRNKGNFPGRFSGRQFSNSRSEMNVSTLELGDSALYLCASSLLLNSNTGKLFFGEGSRLTVL.

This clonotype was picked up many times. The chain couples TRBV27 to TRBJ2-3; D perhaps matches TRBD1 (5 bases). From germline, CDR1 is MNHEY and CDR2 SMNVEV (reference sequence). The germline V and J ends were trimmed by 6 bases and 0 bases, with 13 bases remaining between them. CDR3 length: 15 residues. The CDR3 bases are TGTGCCAGCAGCTGGACAATCGAAAGCACAGATACGCAGTATTTT. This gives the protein CASSWTIESTDTQYF.

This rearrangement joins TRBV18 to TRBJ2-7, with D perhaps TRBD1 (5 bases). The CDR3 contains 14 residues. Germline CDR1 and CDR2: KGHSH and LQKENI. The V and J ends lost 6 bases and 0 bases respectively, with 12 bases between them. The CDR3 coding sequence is TGTGCCAGCTCCCGACAGAGTAGCTCCTACGAGCAGTACTTC. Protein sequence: CASSRQSSSYEQYF.

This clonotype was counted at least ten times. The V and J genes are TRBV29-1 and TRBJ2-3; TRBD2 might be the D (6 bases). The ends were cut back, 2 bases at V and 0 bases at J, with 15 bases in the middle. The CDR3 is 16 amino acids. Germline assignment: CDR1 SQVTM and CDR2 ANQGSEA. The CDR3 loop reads CSVEFRGGSSTDTQYF. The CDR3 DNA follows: TGCAGCGTTGAATTTCGGGGAGGCTCTAGCACAGATACGCAGTATTTT.

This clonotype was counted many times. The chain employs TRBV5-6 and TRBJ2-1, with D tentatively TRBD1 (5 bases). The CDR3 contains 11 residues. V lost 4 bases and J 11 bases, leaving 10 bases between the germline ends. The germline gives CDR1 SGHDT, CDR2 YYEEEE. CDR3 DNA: TGTGCCAGCAGCGCCGAGGACAAGCAGTTCTTC. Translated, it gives CASSAEDKQFF.

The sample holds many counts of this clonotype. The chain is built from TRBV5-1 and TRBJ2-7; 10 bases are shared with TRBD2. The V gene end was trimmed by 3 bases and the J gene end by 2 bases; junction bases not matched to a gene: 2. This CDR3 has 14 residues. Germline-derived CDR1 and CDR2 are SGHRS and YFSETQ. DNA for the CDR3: TGCGCCAGCAGCTATACTAGCGGGACCTACGAGCAGTACTTC. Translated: CASSYTSGTYEQYF. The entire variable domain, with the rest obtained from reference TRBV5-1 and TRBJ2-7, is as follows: KAGVTQTPRYLIKTRGQQVTLSCSPISGHRSVSWYQQTPGQGLQFLFEYFSETQRNKGNFPGRFSGRQFSNSRSEMNVSTLELGDSALYLCASSYTSGTYEQYFGPGTRLTVT.

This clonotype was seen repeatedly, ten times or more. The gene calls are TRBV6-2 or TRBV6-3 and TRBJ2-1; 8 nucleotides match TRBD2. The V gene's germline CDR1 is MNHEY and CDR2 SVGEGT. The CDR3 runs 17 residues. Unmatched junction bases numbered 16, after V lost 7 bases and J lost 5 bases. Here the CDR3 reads CASTSDSAGLVHNEQFF. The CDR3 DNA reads TGTGCCAGCACCTCCGATTCAGCGGGACTAGTGCACAATGAGCAGTTCTTC.

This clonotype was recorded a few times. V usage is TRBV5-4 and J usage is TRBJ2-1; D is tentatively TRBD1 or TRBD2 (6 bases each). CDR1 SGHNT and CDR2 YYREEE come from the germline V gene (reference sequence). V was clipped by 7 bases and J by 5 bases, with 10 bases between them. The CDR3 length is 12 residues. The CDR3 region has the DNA TGTGCCAGCGAGGGGGGAAACAATGAGCAGTTCTTC. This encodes CASEGGNNEQFF. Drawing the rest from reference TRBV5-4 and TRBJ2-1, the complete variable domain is ETGVTQSPTHLIKTRGQQVTLRCSSQSGHNTVSWYQQALGQGPQFIFQYYREEENGRGNFPPRFSGLQFPNYSSELNVNALELDDSALYLCASEGGNNEQFFGPGTRLTVL.

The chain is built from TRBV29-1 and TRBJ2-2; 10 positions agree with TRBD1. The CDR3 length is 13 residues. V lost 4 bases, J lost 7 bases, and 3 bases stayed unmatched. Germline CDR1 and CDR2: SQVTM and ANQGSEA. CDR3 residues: CSVGQGAGGELFF. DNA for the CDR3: TGCAGCGTTGGACAGGGGGCTGGCGGGGAGCTGTTTTTT.

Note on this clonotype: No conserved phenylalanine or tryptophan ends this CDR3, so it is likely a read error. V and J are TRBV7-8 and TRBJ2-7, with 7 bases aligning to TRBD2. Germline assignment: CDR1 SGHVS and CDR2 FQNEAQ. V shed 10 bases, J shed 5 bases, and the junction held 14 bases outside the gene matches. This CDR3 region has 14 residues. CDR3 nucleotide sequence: TGTGCCACGACCGCTGAACCGGGACTAAACGAGCAGTACTTG. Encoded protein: CATTAEPGLNEQYL.

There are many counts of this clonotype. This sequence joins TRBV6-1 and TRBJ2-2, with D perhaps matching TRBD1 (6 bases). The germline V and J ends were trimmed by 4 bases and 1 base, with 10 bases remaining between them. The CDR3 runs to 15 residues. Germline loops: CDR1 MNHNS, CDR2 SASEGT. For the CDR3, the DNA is TGTGCCAGCAGTGTCACGACAGGGAACACCGGGGAGCTGTTTTTT. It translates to CASSVTTGNTGELFF.

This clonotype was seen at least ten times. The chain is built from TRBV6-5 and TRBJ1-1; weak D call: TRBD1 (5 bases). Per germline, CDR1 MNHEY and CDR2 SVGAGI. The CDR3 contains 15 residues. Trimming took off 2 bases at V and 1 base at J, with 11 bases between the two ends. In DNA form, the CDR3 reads TGTGCCAGCAGTTACGTTACGGGGGAGAACACTGAAGCTTTCTTT. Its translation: CASSYVTGENTEAFF.

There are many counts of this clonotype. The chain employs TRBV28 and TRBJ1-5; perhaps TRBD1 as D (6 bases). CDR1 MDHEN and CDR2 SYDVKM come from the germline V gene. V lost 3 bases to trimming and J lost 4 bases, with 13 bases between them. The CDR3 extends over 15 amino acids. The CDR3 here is CASSFWGAGNQPQHF. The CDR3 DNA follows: TGTGCCAGCAGTTTTTGGGGGGCAGGTAATCAGCCCCAGCATTTT.

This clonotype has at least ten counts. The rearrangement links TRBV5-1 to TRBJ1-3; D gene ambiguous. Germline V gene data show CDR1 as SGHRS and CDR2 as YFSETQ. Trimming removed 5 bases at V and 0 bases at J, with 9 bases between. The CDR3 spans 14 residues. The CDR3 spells CASRSDSSGNTIYF. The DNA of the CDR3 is TGCGCCAGCAGGTCTGATTCCTCTGGAAACACCATATATTTT.

The CDR3 DNA follows: TGTGCCAGCAGTTGGGACAGGGGCAGGAACAATGAGCAGTTCTTC. Amino acids: CASSWDRGRNNEQFF. The V call is TRBV28, the J call TRBJ2-1, with 10 bases aligning to TRBD1. The CDR3 runs 15 residues. Germline V gives CDR1 MDHEN, CDR2 SYDVKM. V trimming: 4 bases; J trimming: 5 bases; junction bases outside the gene matches: 5.

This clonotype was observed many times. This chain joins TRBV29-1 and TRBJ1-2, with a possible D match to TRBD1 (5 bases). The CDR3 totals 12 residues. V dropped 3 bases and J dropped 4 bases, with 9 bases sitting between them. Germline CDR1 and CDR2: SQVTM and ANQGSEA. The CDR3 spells CSVDQGFYGYTF. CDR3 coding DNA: TGCAGCGTTGATCAGGGATTCTATGGCTACACCTTC.

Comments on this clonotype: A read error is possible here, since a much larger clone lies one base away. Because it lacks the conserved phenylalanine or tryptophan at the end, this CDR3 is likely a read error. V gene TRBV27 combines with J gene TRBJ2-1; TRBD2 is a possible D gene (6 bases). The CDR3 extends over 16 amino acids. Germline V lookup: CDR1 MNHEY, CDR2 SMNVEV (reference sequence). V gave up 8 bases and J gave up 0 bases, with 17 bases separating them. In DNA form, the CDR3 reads TGTGCCAGCTTGCTTACCGGGACTTTCTCCTACAATGAGCAGTTCTCC. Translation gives CASLLTGTFSYNEQFS.

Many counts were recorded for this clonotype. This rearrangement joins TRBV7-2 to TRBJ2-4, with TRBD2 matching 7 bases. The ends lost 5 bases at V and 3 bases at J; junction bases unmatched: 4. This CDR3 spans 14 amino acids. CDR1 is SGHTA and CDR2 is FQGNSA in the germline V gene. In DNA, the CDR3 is TGTGCCAGCAGCAGACTAGCAGACAAAAACATTCAGTACTTC. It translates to CASSRLADKNIQYF.

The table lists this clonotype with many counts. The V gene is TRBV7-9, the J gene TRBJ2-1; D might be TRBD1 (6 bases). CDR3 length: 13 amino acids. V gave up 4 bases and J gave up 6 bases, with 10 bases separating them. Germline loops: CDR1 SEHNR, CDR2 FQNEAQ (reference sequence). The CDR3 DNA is TGTGCCAGCAGCTACAGGGCCCCCAATGAGCAGTTCTTC. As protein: CASSYRAPNEQFF.

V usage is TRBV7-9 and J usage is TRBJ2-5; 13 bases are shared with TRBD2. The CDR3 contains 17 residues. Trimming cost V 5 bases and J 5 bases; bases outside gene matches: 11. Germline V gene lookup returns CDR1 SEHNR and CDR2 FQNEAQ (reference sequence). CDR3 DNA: TGTGCCAGCAGCCCCCCGGGACTAGCGGGAATGTGGGAGACCCAGTACTTC. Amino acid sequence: CASSPPGLAGMWETQYF.